The 20 T cell receptor beta chains in this list originate from one sample, sequenced in a study of OX40 agonist ivuxolimab in advanced cancers. The table came from immunoSEQ multiplex PCR; TCRdb's copy has only in-frame clones and leaves some out. The profile shows 90,000 to 100,000 clones, about nine tenths of them singletons. This material consisted of CD4+ or CD8+ T cells sorted from blood, taken in a trial of the OX40 agonist ivuxolimab. All receptors come from an adult with an advanced solid tumor such as melanoma, head and neck, liver or kidney cancer.

The chain combines TRBV12-5 with TRBJ2-6, with D hard to call. The CDR3 runs 15 residues. V gave up 1 base and J gave up 4 bases, with 8 bases separating them. Germline V gene data show CDR1 as LGHNT and CDR2 as FRNRAP. The CDR3 coding sequence is TGTGCTAGTGGTTTGGAAGGGCCCGGGGCCAACGTCCTGACTTTC. This translates into CASGLEGPGANVLTF.

J is TRBJ2-1 and V is TRBV5-6; D gene uncertain. Per germline, CDR1 SGHDT and CDR2 YYEEEE. V shed 0 bases and J shed 6 bases, with 10 bases lying between them. The CDR3 covers 14 residues. CDR3 coding DNA: TGTGCCAGCAGCTTGGCCGTTAACTCCAATGAGCAGTTCTTC. This codes for CASSLAVNSNEQFF.

This clone was picked up a small number of times. V and J are TRBV2 and TRBJ2-7; D assignment may be TRBD1 or TRBD2 (5 bases each). V lost 3 bases to trimming and J lost 7 bases, with 13 bases between them. The CDR3 is 13 amino acids. Germline lookup yields CDR1 SNHLY and CDR2 FYNNEI. The CDR3, as DNA: TGTGCCAGCAGTGAGAGTCCGGGGCGGGAGCAGTACTTC. Translating gives CASSESPGREQYF.

The V and J genes are TRBV7-9 and TRBJ2-1; 15 bases align to TRBD2. The trim removed 7 bases at V and 10 bases at J, leaving 8 bases unmatched. The CDR3 has 15 amino acids. Looked up from germline, CDR1 is SEHNR and CDR2 is FQNEAQ (reference sequence). The DNA for the CDR3 is TGTGCCAGCACCAGGACTAGCGGGAGGGCGGGAGAGCAGTTCTTC. Translated, it gives CASTRTSGRAGEQFF.

This chain uses TRBV18 with TRBJ2-2, with 13 bases lining up with TRBD2. After removal of 3 bases from V and 6 bases from J, the junction contained 1 base not matched to a gene. The germline gives CDR1 KGHSH, CDR2 LQKENI. The CDR3 runs 15 residues. CDR3 in DNA: TGTGCCAGCTCACCGACTAGCGGGAGGCCCGGGGAGCTGTTTTTT. Translated, it gives CASSPTSGRPGELFF. Looking up the rest from reference TRBV18 and TRBJ2-2 gives the full variable domain: NAGVMQNPRHLVRRRGQEARLRCSPMKGHSHVYWYRQLPEEGLKFMVYLQKENIIDESGMPKERFSAEFPKEGPSILRIQQVVRGDSAAYFCASSPTSGRPGELFFGEGSRLTVL.

The chain links TRBV29-1 to TRBJ1-1, with TRBD1 as a possible D gene (5 bases). CDR3 size: 12 residues. Germline V CDR1 and CDR2: SQVTM, ANQGSEA. Between the trimmed V and J ends, which lost 7 bases and 3 bases, there was a span of 12 bases. Here the CDR3 reads CSASRADTEAFF. In DNA form, the CDR3 reads TGCAGCGCAAGCAGGGCGGACACTGAAGCTTTCTTT.

This sequence joins TRBV5-1 and TRBJ1-6, with D possibly matching TRBD1 (6 bases). The CDR3 consists of 14 residues. V lost 0 bases and J lost 7, with 8 bases in between. Germline CDR1 is SGHRS and CDR2 is YFSETQ. The CDR3 region has the DNA TGCGCCAGCAGCTTGGACAGGGAGAATTCACCCCTCCACTTT. It yields the protein CASSLDRENSPLHF.

The gene calls are TRBV19 and TRBJ2-7; 8 positions agree with TRBD2. In germline, CDR1 is LNHDA, CDR2 SQIVND (reference sequence). This CDR3 has 14 amino acids. V lost 5 bases, J lost 7 bases, and 10 bases stayed unmatched. CDR3 coding DNA: TGTGCCAGTAGTTTCCTCAGCGGGAGTGGAGAGCAGTACTTC. It codes for CASSFLSGSGEQYF.

The rearrangement joins TRBV19 to TRBJ1-2; tentative D call: TRBD1 (5 bases). V dropped 5 bases and J dropped 7 bases, with 14 bases sitting between them. The CDR3 has 13 amino acids. Looked up from germline, CDR1 is LNHDA and CDR2 is SQIVND (reference sequence). CDR3 in amino acids: CASSLDTAGGYTF. The DNA for the CDR3 is TGTGCCAGTAGTCTGGACACGGCAGGTGGCTACACCTTC.

The rearrangement links TRBV6-4 to TRBJ2-1, with a weak D call TRBD1 (6 bases). The V end lost 8 bases, the J end lost 9 bases, and 17 bases lay between the germline ends. The CDR3 sequence is 13 residues long. The V gene's germline CDR1 is MRHNA and CDR2 SNTAGT. CDR3 region: CASSVQGSGEQFF. CDR3 in DNA: TGTGCCAGCTCCGTACAGGGTTCGGGTGAGCAGTTCTTC.

The chain links TRBV19 to TRBJ2-1; TRBD2 matches 7 bases. Germline V lookup: CDR1 LNHDA, CDR2 SQIVND (reference sequence). V shed 5 bases and J 2 bases; nucleotides not matched to a gene: 6. This CDR3 contains 15 residues. In nucleotides, the CDR3 is TGTGCCAGTAGTCTCTCTAGCGGAGCCTACAATGAGCAGTTCTTC. Translated, it gives CASSLSSGAYNEQFF. Full variable domain (outside the CDR3, taken from reference TRBV19 and TRBJ2-1): DGGITQSPKYLFRKEGQNVTLSCEQNLNHDAMYWYRQDPGQGLRLIYYSQIVNDFQKGDIAEGYSVSREKKESFPLTVTSAQKNPTAFYLCASSLSSGAYNEQFFGPGTRLTVL.

This rearrangement joins TRBV4-1 to TRBJ2-5, with D unresolved. Germline CDR1 and CDR2: MGHRA and YSYEKL. Trimming took 1 base from V and 5 from J, leaving 11 bases between them. The length of the CDR3 is 14 residues. The CDR3 is CASSQVGVGETQYF. The CDR3 nucleotides are TGCGCCAGCAGCCAAGTCGGTGTGGGGGAGACCCAGTACTTC.

The chain carries TRBV10-3 and TRBJ2-3; D uncertain. Germline loops: CDR1 ENHRY, CDR2 SYGVKD. The CDR3 is made up of 14 amino acids. V lost 6 bases and J 1 base, leaving 11 bases between the germline ends. In nucleotides, the CDR3 is TGTGCCATCAGCCCAAGCGACGGCACAGATACGCAGTATTTT. Its protein product is CAISPSDGTDTQYF.

CDR3 nucleotides: TGTGCCAGCGGGGGTTTAAACGAGGAAAAACTGTTTTTT. Translating it yields CASGGLNEEKLFF. This sequence joins TRBV6-5 and TRBJ1-4; a weak D match, TRBD1 (5 bases). The germline V gene has CDR1 MNHEY and CDR2 SVGAGI. The CDR3 extends over 13 amino acids. V dropped 8 bases and J dropped 8 bases, with 15 bases sitting between them.

The chain uses TRBV19 and TRBJ2-1; TRBD2 agrees at 13 bases. The V gene's germline CDR1 is LNHDA and CDR2 SQIVND (reference sequence). With 5 bases clipped from V and 4 bases from J, the junction kept 11 bases outside the gene matches. The CDR3 is 18 residues long. The CDR3 DNA reads as TGTGCCAGTAGTCCCAGTGGACTAGCGGGAGATCGGTACAATGAGCAGTTCTTC. It encodes CASSPSGLAGDRYNEQFF.

The chain employs TRBV30 and TRBJ2-1; 7 bases are shared with TRBD1. Germline lookup yields CDR1 GTSNPN and CDR2 SVGIG (reference sequence). V trimming: 3 bases; J trimming: 15 bases; junction bases outside the gene matches: 14. The CDR3 runs to 13 residues. The chain's CDR3 is CAWRKGQTSSGFF. CDR3 in DNA: TGTGCCTGGAGAAAGGGACAGACATCTTCTGGGTTCTTC.

The J gene is TRBJ1-5, the V gene TRBV2; D gene uncertain. The CDR3 covers 15 residues. Germline-derived CDR1 and CDR2 are SNHLY and FYNNEI. Trimming stripped 1 base from V and 1 base from J, with 8 bases between. Written as DNA, the CDR3 is TGTGCCAGCAGTGAAGTGCCCAGGAGCAATCAGCCCCAGCATTTT. This sequence encodes CASSEVPRSNQPQHF.

The chain couples TRBV18 to TRBJ1-1; D is unclear. Trimming cost V 6 bases and J 2 bases, with 16 bases left between them. CDR1 is KGHSH, CDR2 LQKENI, per germline. The CDR3 is made up of 15 amino acids. The CDR3 is CASSQRNSQNTEAFF. Written as DNA, the CDR3 is TGTGCCAGCTCCCAAAGAAACAGCCAAAACACTGAAGCTTTCTTT.

This clone has only one observation. The CDR3 nucleotides read TGTGCCAGGATAGGCGGACTAGCGGGAGGGGTTGGGGAGCAGTACTTC. This sequence encodes CARIGGLAGGVGEQYF. The chain has TRBV14 and TRBJ2-7, with 15 nucleotides matching TRBD2. The CDR3 extends over 16 amino acids. V lost 9 bases, J lost 7 bases, and 13 bases stayed unmatched. Germline V gene data show CDR1 as SGHDN and CDR2 as FVKESK. Variable domain in full (rest from reference TRBV14 and TRBJ2-7): EAGVTQFPSHSVIEKGQTVTLRCDPISGHDNLYWYRRVMGKEIKFLLHFVKESKQDESGMPNNRFLAERTGGTYSTLKVQPAELEDSGVYFCARIGGLAGGVGEQYFGPGTRLTVT.

This rearrangement joins TRBV11-3 to TRBJ2-2; 12 positions agree with TRBD2. The CDR3 contains 15 residues. J lost 5 bases, V lost 5 bases, and 3 bases had no gene match. CDR1 is SGHNT and CDR2 is YENEEA in the germline V gene. The CDR3 DNA reads TGTGCCAGCAGCCTTGGACTAGCGGGAACCGGGGAGCTGTTTTTT. Translation: CASSLGLAGTGELFF.